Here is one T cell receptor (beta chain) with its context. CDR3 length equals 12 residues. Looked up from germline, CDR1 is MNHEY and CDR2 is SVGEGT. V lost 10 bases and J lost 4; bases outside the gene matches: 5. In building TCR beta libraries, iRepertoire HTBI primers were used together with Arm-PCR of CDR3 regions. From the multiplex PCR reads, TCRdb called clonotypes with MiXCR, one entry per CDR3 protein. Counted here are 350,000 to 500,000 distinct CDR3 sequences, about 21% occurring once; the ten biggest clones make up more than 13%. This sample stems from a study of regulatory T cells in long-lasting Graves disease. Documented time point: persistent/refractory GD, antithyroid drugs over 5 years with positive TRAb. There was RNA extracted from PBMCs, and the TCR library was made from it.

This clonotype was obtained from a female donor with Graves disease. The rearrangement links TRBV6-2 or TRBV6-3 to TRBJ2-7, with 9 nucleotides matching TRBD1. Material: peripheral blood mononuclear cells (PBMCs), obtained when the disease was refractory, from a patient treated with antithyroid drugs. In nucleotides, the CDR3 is TGTGCCACACGGACAGGGGCATACGAGCAGTACTTC. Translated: CATRTGAYEQYF.